A single sample gave rise to the 8 T cell receptor beta chains below, sequenced in a study of beta chain features in type 1 diabetes. The study's findings and limits: There was a moderate but significant shortening of TCRB CDR3s in all four CD4+ subsets of Type 1 diabetes patients.

What these receptors recognize is not known. TCRB transcripts that were expressed got sequenced, as all of the isolated RNA had been reverse transcribed. Sequencing used immunoSEQ multiplex PCR; TCRdb keeps in-frame clones, though not all of them. Here the sample spans a few hundred thousand clones, around 12% being singletons. Sequencing used naive CD4+ T cells from blood. These receptor sequences come from a woman aged 18-29 years with type 1 diabetes.

This clone turned up a few times. V usage is TRBV20-1 and J usage is TRBJ1-2, with D maybe TRBD1 (5 bases). Germline V gene sequence: CDR1 DFQATT, CDR2 SNEGSKA (reference sequence). The CDR3 runs 11 residues. The DNA of the CDR3 is TGCAGGGCGGGGGGTTACTATGGCTACACCTTC. Residues: CRAGGYYGYTF.

The V gene is TRBV2, the J gene TRBJ1-1; TRBD1 matches at 9 bases. The CDR3 extends over 18 amino acids. Germline V CDR1 and CDR2: SNHLY, FYNNEI. With 8 bases clipped from V and 5 bases from J, the junction kept 21 bases outside the gene matches. CDR3 region: CASFSGTGNIGTPTEAFF. CDR3 nucleotides: TGTGCCAGCTTCTCAGGGACAGGGAATATCGGGACCCCAACTGAAGCTTTCTTT.

This chain connects TRBV18 to TRBJ2-1; perhaps TRBD2 as D (5 bases). V dropped 2 bases and J dropped 4 bases, with 18 bases sitting between them. Germline CDR1 and CDR2: KGHSH and LQKENI. This CDR3 comprises 17 residues. The CDR3 DNA reads as TGTGCCAGCTCACCAGCGGACGGAGGCGTTGGGTACAATGAGCAGTTCTTC. Translation gives CASSPADGGVGYNEQFF. Drawing the rest from reference TRBV18 and TRBJ2-1, the complete variable domain is NAGVMQNPRHLVRRRGQEARLRCSPMKGHSHVYWYRQLPEEGLKFMVYLQKENIIDESGMPKERFSAEFPKEGPSILRIQQVVRGDSAAYFCASSPADGGVGYNEQFFGPGTRLTVL.

The V call is TRBV28, the J call TRBJ2-7, with D unresolved. This CDR3 is 12 amino acids long. Trimming removed 5 bases at V and 0 bases at J, with 5 bases between. From germline, CDR1 is MDHEN and CDR2 SYDVKM. The chain's CDR3 is CASSPNSYEQYF. The CDR3 nucleotides are TGTGCCAGCAGTCCCAACTCCTACGAGCAGTACTTC. Looking up the rest from reference TRBV28 and TRBJ2-7 gives the full variable domain: DVKVTQSSRYLVKRTGEKVFLECVQDMDHENMFWYRQDPGLGLRLIYFSYDVKMKEKGDIPEGYSVSREKKERFSLILESASTNQTSMYLCASSPNSYEQYFGPGTRLTVT.

Only a few counts were recorded for this clone. This sequence joins TRBV7-9 and TRBJ2-7, with 12 bases lining up with TRBD2. Germline CDR1 reads SEHNR; CDR2 reads FQNEAQ (reference sequence). The CDR3 runs to 15 residues. Trimming cost V 5 bases and J 5 bases; bases outside gene matches: 7. The CDR3 sequence is CASSLSSGRADEQYF. The DNA of the CDR3 is TGTGCCAGCAGCCTCTCTAGCGGGAGGGCCGACGAGCAGTACTTC.

This clone was observed a few times. V and J are TRBV10-3 and TRBJ1-2; D is possibly TRBD1 (6 bases). This CDR3 is 18 amino acids long. V lost 2 bases to trimming and J lost 2 bases, with 21 bases between them. Germline V gene sequence: CDR1 ENHRY, CDR2 SYGVKD. CDR3 residues: CAISEPKGTQRANYGYTF. CDR3 bases: TGTGCCATCAGTGAGCCAAAGGGGACACAAAGGGCGAACTATGGCTACACCTTC.

This clone was detected only a few times. This chain connects TRBV29-1 to TRBJ1-2; D is unresolved. CDR3 length equals 13 residues. CDR1 is SQVTM, CDR2 ANQGSEA, per germline. The germline V and J ends were trimmed by 3 bases and 7 bases, with 15 bases remaining between them. The CDR3 coding sequence is TGCAGCGTTGAGGGCCTACACGGCAGTGGCTACACCTTC. Its translation is CSVEGLHGSGYTF.

CDR3 protein: CASRPLAGELFF. In DNA form, the CDR3 reads TGTGCCAGCAGACCCCTAGCCGGGGAGCTGTTTTTT. The V gene is TRBV7-9, the J gene TRBJ2-2; no clear D. V shed 6 bases and J shed 6 bases, with 8 bases lying between them. In germline, CDR1 is SEHNR, CDR2 FQNEAQ (reference sequence). This CDR3 has 12 amino acids.